The TCR beta chain under discussion was sequenced for a study of shared clonotypes between healthy human individuals. The study's findings and limits: Investigators collected only blood, and repertoires in tissues likely differ. Large sequencing depth failed to make sorted-subset sequencing complete, rarefaction showed.

For this clone: Its antigen is unidentified. Other DNA variants within this sample encode the same CDR3.

The CDR3 is made up of 14 amino acids. Germline V gene data show CDR1 as SNHLY and CDR2 as FYNNEI. V lost 4 bases to trimming and J lost 5 bases; unmatched junction nucleotides: 3. Positively selected for CCR7, the CD45RO-negative cells used as naive CD8 cells excluded terminally differentiated effector memory CD45RA+ cells. It was 200 to 250 ng DNA, 25,000 to 35,000 T cell genomes, that sorted-subset replicate PCRs used. The repertoire was sequenced with immunoSEQ multiplex PCR; TCRdb's copy has only in-frame clones and lacks some. The sample has under 2,000,000 clones, just under 95% seen once; the top ten hold roughly 1%.

The rearrangement joins TRBV2 to TRBJ1-5, with TRBD1 identical over 9 bases. The sequencing sample was made of naive CD8+ T cells sorted from blood. The receptor was isolated from a man aged 18 to 29 in good health. DNA of the CDR3: TGTGCCAGCAGTGCGGGACAGGGCCATCAGCCCCAGCATTTT. This translates into CASSAGQGHQPQHF.